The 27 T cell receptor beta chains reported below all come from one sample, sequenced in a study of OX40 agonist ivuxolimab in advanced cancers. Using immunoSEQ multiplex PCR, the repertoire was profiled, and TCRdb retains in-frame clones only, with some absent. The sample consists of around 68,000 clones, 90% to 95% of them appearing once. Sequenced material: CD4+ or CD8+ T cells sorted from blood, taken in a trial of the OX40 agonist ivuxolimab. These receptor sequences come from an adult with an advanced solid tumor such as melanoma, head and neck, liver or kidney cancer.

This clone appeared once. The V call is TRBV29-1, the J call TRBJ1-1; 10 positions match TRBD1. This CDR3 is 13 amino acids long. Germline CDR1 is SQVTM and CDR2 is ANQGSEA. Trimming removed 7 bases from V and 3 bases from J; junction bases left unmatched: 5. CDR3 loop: CSERTGGDTEAFF. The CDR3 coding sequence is TGCAGCGAGAGGACAGGGGGTGACACTGAAGCTTTCTTT.

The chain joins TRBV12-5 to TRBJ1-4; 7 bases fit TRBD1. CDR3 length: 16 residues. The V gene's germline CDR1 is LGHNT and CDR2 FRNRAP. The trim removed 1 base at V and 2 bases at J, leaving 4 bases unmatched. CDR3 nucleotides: TGTGCTAGTGGTTTGGGGACAGGAATCACTAATGAAAAACTGTTTTTT. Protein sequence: CASGLGTGITNEKLFF.

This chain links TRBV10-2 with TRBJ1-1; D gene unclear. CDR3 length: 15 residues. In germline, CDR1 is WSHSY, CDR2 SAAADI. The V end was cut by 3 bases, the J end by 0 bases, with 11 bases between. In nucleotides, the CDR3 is TGCGCCAGCAGTGAAAGGGCCCCTGTGAACACTGAAGCTTTCTTT. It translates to CASSERAPVNTEAFF.

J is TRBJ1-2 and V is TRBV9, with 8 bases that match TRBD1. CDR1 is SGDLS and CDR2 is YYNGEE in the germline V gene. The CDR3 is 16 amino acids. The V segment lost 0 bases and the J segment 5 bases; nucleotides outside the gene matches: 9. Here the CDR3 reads CASSVESRTGWYGYTF. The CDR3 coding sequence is TGTGCCAGCAGCGTAGAGTCCCGGACAGGGTGGTATGGCTACACCTTC.

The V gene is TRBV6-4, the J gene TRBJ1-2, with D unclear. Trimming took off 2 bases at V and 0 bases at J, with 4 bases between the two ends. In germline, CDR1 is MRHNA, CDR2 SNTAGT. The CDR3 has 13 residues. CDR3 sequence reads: CASSDRPNYGYTF. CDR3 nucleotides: TGTGCCAGCAGTGACAGGCCTAACTATGGCTACACCTTC.

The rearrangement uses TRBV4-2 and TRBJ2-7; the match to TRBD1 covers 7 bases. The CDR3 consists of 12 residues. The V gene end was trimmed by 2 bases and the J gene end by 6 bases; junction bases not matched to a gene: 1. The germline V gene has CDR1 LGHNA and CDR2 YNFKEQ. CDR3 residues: CASSQTGVEQYF. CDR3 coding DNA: TGTGCCAGCAGCCAAACAGGGGTCGAGCAGTACTTC.

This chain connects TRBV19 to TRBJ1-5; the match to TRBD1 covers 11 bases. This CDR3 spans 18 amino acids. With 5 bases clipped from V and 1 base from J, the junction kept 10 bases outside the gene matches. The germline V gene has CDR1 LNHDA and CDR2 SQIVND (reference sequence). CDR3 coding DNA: TGTGCCAGTAGTTTCCGTGGGACAGGGGGGACCAGCAATCAGCCCCAGCATTTT. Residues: CASSFRGTGGTSNQPQHF.

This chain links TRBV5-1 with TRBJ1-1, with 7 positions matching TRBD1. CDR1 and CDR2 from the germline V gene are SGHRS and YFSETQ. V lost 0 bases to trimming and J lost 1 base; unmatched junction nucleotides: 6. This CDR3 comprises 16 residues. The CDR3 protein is CASSLAPGQANTEAFF. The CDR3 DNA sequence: TGCGCCAGCAGCTTGGCGCCCGGACAGGCGAACACTGAAGCTTTCTTT.

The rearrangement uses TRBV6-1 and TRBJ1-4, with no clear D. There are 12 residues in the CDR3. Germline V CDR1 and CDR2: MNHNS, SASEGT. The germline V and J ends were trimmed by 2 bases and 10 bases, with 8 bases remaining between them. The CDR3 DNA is TGTGCCAGCAGTGAACTGGAAGGAAAACTGTTTTTT. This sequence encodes CASSELEGKLFF.

For the CDR3, the DNA is TGTGCCAGCAGTCCACTGGGCTCAGGGGGTACTAATGAAAAACTGTTTTTT. This encodes CASSPLGSGGTNEKLFF. V gene TRBV28 combines with J gene TRBJ1-4; 7 bases are a match to TRBD1. The CDR3 is 17 residues long. Germline trimming cut 5 bases from V and 2 bases from J; bases unmatched to any gene: 11. The germline CDR1 and CDR2 sequences are MDHEN and SYDVKM.

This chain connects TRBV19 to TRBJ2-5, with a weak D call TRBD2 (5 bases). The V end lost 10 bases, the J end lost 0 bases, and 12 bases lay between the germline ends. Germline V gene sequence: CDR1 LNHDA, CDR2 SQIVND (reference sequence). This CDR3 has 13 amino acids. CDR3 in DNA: TGTGCCACGGGCCGAGGGTACCAAGAGACCCAGTACTTC. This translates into CATGRGYQETQYF.

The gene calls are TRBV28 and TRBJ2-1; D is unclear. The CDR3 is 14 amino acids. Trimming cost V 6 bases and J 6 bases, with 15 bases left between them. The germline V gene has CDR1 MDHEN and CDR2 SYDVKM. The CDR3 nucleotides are TGTGCCAGCAGCCCCCGGTCCAGTCCCAATGAGCAGTTCTTC. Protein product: CASSPRSSPNEQFF.

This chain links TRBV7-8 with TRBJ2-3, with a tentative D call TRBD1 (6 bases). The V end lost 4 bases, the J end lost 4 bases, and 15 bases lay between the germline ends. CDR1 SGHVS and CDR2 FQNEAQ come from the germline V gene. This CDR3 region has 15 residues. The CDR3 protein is CASSSGDRVPDTQYF. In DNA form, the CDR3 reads TGTGCCAGCAGCTCAGGGGATCGGGTTCCAGATACGCAGTATTTT. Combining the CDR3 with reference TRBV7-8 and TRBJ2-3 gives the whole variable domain GAGVSQSPRYKVAKRGQDVALRCDPISGHVSLFWYQQALGQGPEFLTYFQNEAQLDKSGLPSDRFFAERPEGSVSTLKIQRTQQEDSAVYLCASSSGDRVPDTQYFGPGTRLTVL.

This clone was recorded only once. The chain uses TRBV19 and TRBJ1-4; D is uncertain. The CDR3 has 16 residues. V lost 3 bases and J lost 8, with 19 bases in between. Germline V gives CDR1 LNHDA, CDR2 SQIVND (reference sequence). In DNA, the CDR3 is TGTGCCAGTAGTATCGCGGGAGTTCTTCGTCGAGAAAAACTGTTTTTT. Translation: CASSIAGVLRREKLFF.

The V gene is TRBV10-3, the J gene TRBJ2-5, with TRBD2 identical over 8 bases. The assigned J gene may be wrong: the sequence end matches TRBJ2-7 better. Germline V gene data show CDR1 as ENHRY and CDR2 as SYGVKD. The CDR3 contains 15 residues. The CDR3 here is CAIRTTAGDTYEQYF. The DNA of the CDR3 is TGTGCCATCAGAACCACAGCGGGGGACACCTACGAGCAGTACTTC.

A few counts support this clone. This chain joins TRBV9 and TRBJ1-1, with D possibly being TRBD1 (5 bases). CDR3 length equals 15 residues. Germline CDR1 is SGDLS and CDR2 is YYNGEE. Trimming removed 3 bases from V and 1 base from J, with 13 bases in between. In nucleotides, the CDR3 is TGTGCCAGCAGCGCATCAGACAGATCGAACACTGAAGCTTTCTTT. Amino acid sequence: CASSASDRSNTEAFF.

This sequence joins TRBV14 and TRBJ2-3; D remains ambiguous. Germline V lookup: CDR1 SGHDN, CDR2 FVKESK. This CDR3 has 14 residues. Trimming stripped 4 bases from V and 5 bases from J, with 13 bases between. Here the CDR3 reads CASSPISKQDTQYF. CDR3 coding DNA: TGTGCCAGCAGCCCCATTAGTAAGCAAGATACGCAGTATTTT.

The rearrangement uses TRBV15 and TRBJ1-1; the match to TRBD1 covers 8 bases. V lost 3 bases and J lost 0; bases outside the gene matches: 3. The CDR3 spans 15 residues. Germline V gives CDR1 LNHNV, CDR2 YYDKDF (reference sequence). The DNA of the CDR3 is TGTGCCACCAGCAGCCCGGGACAGGTGAACACTGAAGCTTTCTTT. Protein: CATSSPGQVNTEAFF.

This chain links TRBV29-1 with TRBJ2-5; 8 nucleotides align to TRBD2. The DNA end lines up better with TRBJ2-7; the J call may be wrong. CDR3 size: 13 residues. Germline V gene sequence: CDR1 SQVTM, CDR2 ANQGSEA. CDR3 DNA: TGCAGCGTTGCTAGCGGGTCCACCTACGAGCAGTACTTC. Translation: CSVASGSTYEQYF.

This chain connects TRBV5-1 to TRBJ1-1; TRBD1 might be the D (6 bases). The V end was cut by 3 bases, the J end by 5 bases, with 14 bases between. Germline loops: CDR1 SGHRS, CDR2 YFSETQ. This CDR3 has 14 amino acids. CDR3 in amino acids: CASSSLARGTEAFF. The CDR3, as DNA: TGCGCCAGCAGCTCGTTGGCCAGGGGAACTGAAGCTTTCTTT.

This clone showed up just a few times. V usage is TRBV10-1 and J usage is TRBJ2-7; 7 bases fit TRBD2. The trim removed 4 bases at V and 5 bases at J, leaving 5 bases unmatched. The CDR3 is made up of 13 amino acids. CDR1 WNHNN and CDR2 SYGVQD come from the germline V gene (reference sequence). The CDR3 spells CASSASGTNEQYF. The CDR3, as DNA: TGCGCCAGCAGTGCTAGCGGAACTAACGAGCAGTACTTC.

As DNA, the CDR3 is TGTGCCAGTAGTCTTGGACAGACATCCGGGGAGCTGTTTTTT. Encoded protein: CASSLGQTSGELFF. The rearrangement links TRBV19 to TRBJ2-2, with D tentatively TRBD1 (6 bases). The CDR3 runs to 14 residues. Germline lookup yields CDR1 LNHDA and CDR2 SQIVND (reference sequence). Trimming took 5 bases from V and 6 from J, leaving 13 bases between them.

Here the CDR3 DNA reads TGCGCCAGCAGTGGATCTTATGGCTACACCTTC. Amino acids: CASSGSYGYTF. V and J are TRBV10-2 and TRBJ1-2, with D unresolved. Germline V gene data show CDR1 as WSHSY and CDR2 as SAAADI. V gave up 4 bases and J gave up 5 bases, with 5 bases separating them. The CDR3 sequence is 11 residues long.

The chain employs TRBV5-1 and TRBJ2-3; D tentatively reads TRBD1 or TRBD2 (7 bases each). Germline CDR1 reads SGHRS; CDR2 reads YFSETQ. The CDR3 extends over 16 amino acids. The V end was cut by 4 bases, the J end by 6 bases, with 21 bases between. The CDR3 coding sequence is TGCGCCAGCAGCCCCCAGGGGGGGATGGTTGGGGATACGCAGTATTTT. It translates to CASSPQGGMVGDTQYF.

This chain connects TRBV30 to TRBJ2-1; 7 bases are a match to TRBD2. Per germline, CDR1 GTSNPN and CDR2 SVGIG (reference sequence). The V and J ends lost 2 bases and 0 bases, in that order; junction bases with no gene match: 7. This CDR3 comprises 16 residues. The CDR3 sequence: CAWSRLGEGSYNEQFF. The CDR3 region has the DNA TGTGCCTGGAGTCGACTAGGGGAGGGCTCCTACAATGAGCAGTTCTTC.

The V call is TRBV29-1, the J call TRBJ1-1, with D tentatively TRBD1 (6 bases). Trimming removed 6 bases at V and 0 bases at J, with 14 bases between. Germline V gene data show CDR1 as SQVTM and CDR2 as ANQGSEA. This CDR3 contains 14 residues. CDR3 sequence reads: CSVSTGVMNTEAFF. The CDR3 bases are TGCAGCGTCTCGACAGGAGTCATGAACACTGAAGCTTTCTTT. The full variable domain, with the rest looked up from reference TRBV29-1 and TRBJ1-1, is SAVISQKPSRDICQRGTSLTIQCQVDSQVTMMFWYRQQPGQSLTLIATANQGSEATYESGFVIDKFPISRPNLTFSTLTVSNMSPEDSSIYLCSVSTGVMNTEAFFGQGTRLTVV.

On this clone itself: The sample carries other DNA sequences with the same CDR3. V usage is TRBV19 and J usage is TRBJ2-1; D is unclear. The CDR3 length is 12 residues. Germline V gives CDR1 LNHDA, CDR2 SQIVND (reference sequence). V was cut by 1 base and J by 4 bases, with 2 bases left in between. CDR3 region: CASSIGYNEQFF. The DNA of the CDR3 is TGTGCCAGTAGTATAGGTTACAATGAGCAGTTCTTC.